These 32 T cell receptor beta chains were all obtained from the same sample, sequenced in a study of cytomegalovirus exposure and HLA in healthy donors. The PCR was carried out with 60 Vbeta primers and 13 Jbeta primers. Profiling relied on immunoSEQ multiplex PCR, and the TCRdb table lists in-frame clones only, not all of them. Of about 97,000 clones listed, about 69% were seen once; the top ten hold around 5%. Source material: PBMCs. These receptors were taken from a human donor in good health.

V is TRBV27 and J is TRBJ2-2; 7 bases fit TRBD1. Looked up from germline, CDR1 is MNHEY and CDR2 is SMNVEV (reference sequence). The V segment lost 5 bases and the J segment 3 bases; nucleotides outside the gene matches: 9. CDR3 length: 16 residues. In nucleotides, the CDR3 is TGTGCCAGCAGTAAGGACAGGCGATTGTACACCGGGGAGCTGTTTTTT. Protein: CASSKDRRLYTGELFF.

V and J are TRBV11-1 and TRBJ2-6, with D maybe TRBD2 (6 bases). V shed 9 bases and J shed 0 bases, with 18 bases lying between them. The CDR3 sequence is 17 residues long. CDR1 is SGHAT and CDR2 is FQDESV in the germline V gene (reference sequence). CDR3 region: CASLQEGIFSGANVLTF. Here the CDR3 DNA reads TGTGCCAGTTTACAGGAGGGGATTTTCTCTGGGGCCAACGTCCTGACTTTC.

The chain uses TRBV9 and TRBJ2-3, with TRBD2 matching 10 bases. CDR1 SGDLS and CDR2 YYNGEE come from the germline V gene. The CDR3 has 15 residues. Trimming at V came to 4 bases and at J to 1 base, leaving 3 bases not matched to a gene. The CDR3 spells CASSLGTSGTDTQYF. The CDR3 DNA follows: TGTGCCAGCAGCCTGGGGACTAGCGGCACAGATACGCAGTATTTT.

The DNA of the CDR3 is TGTGCCAGCAGCTTAAAGCAGGGTGCAAACAATGAGCAGTTCTTC. It specifies CASSLKQGANNEQFF. The rearrangement joins TRBV7-9 to TRBJ2-1; D is possibly TRBD1 (5 bases). The CDR3 totals 15 residues. Deletions cut 2 bases from V and 5 bases from J, with 13 bases between. Germline V gives CDR1 SEHNR, CDR2 FQNEAQ (reference sequence). The entire variable domain, with the rest obtained from reference TRBV7-9 and TRBJ2-1, is as follows: DTGVSQNPRHKITKRGQNVTFRCDPISEHNRLYWYRQTLGQGPEFLTYFQNEAQLEKSRLLSDRFSAERPKGSFSTLEIQRTEQGDSAMYLCASSLKQGANNEQFFGPGTRLTVL.

The rearrangement uses TRBV5-5 and TRBJ2-2; 9 nucleotides agree with TRBD1. V lost 1 base and J lost 6; bases outside the gene matches: 4. This CDR3 spans 15 amino acids. The germline gives CDR1 SGHKS, CDR2 YYEKEE (reference sequence). The CDR3 nucleotides are TGTGCCAGCAGCTTGTGGGACAGGGAAGCCGGGGAGCTGTTTTTT. Translated, it gives CASSLWDREAGELFF. The full variable domain, in which reference TRBV5-5 and TRBJ2-2 provide the parts outside the CDR3, is DAGVTQSPTHLIKTRGQQVTLRCSPISGHKSVSWYQQVLGQGPQFIFQYYEKEERGRGNFPDRFSARQFPNYSSELNVNALLLGDSALYLCASSLWDREAGELFFGEGSRLTVL.

This sequence joins TRBV13 and TRBJ2-1; the match to TRBD2 covers 7 bases. V gave up 6 bases and J gave up 3 bases; unmatched junction bases: 5. The CDR3 runs to 14 residues. CDR1 and CDR2 from the germline V gene are PRHDT and FYEKMQ (reference sequence). The CDR3 spells CASRPSGNYNEQFF. DNA of the CDR3: TGTGCCAGCAGACCCAGCGGGAACTACAATGAGCAGTTCTTC.

This chain uses TRBV7-9 with TRBJ1-2, with 8 positions matching TRBD1. This CDR3 has 17 amino acids. Germline loops: CDR1 SEHNR, CDR2 FQNEAQ (reference sequence). V gave up 4 bases and J gave up 4 bases; unmatched junction bases: 14. DNA for the CDR3: TGTGCCAGCAGCTGGTCAGGGGGCCGCCCAGAGGTCTATGGCTACACCTTC. It specifies CASSWSGGRPEVYGYTF.

The rearrangement joins TRBV6-1 to TRBJ2-2, with D hard to call. The germline gives CDR1 MNHNS, CDR2 SASEGT. Trimming cost V 1 base and J 6 bases, with 21 bases left between them. The CDR3 runs to 18 residues. This CDR3 reads CASSEGWVSYSNPGELFF. The CDR3 DNA reads as TGTGCCAGCAGTGAAGGTTGGGTGTCCTACAGCAATCCCGGGGAGCTGTTTTTT.

This chain joins TRBV7-8 and TRBJ2-5; TRBD1 agrees at 9 bases. The DNA end favors TRBJ2-7, so the J call may be wrong. The length of the CDR3 is 14 residues. CDR1 SGHVS and CDR2 FQNEAQ come from the germline V gene. Here the CDR3 reads CASSLGQGVYEQYF. CDR3 coding DNA: TGTGCCAGCAGCTTAGGACAGGGGGTCTACGAGCAGTACTTC.

This clone has just a few counts. The rearrangement links TRBV29-1 to TRBJ2-5; TRBD2 matches 9 bases. V trimming: 4 bases; J trimming: 6 bases; junction bases outside the gene matches: 9. Per the germline V gene, CDR1 is SQVTM and CDR2 is ANQGSEA. This CDR3 region has 14 residues. CDR3 nucleotides: TGCAGCGTTGCGAGTAGCGGGAGTAGGAAGACCCAGTACTTC. Its protein product is CSVASSGSRKTQYF.

The J gene is TRBJ2-1, the V gene TRBV9, with 12 bases fitting TRBD2. V gave up 0 bases and J gave up 7 bases; unmatched junction bases: 8. Germline CDR1 SGDLS, CDR2 YYNGEE. This CDR3 is built from 17 residues. DNA for the CDR3: TGTGCCAGCAGCGTAGGGGGGGGACTAGCGGGTTGGAATGAGCAGTTCTTC. Residues: CASSVGGGLAGWNEQFF.

J is TRBJ2-7 and V is TRBV19, with 7 bases identical to TRBD2. The CDR3 length is 17 residues. J lost 0 bases, V lost 6 bases, and 14 bases had no gene match. CDR1 LNHDA and CDR2 SQIVND come from the germline V gene (reference sequence). CDR3 loop: CASSSTSVPPSSYEQYF. The CDR3 nucleotides read TGTGCCAGTAGCTCCACTAGCGTCCCACCGAGCTCCTACGAGCAGTACTTC.

This clone was detected a few times. The V gene is TRBV2, the J gene TRBJ2-2; 8 bases line up with TRBD1. CDR3 length: 15 residues. With 7 bases clipped from V and 5 bases from J, the junction kept 9 bases outside the gene matches. Per the germline V gene, CDR1 is SNHLY and CDR2 is FYNNEI. The CDR3 loop reads CASTGQGAVTGELFF. The DNA of the CDR3 is TGTGCCAGCACCGGGCAGGGGGCGGTTACCGGGGAGCTGTTTTTT.

This chain joins TRBV28 and TRBJ2-7; 10 bases map to TRBD2. With V trimmed by 3 bases and J by 5 bases, 4 bases remained unmatched. Germline CDR1 is MDHEN and CDR2 is SYDVKM. This CDR3 region has 14 residues. CDR3 in amino acids: CASSFELAGNEQYF. The DNA of the CDR3 is TGTGCCAGCAGTTTTGAACTAGCGGGAAACGAGCAGTACTTC.

For the CDR3, the DNA is TGCGCCAGCAGCCGTACAATCGGGACAGTCCGAAATCATGAGCAGTTCTTC. Encoded protein: CASSRTIGTVRNHEQFF. J is TRBJ2-1 and V is TRBV4-1; 7 bases align to TRBD1. The CDR3 extends over 17 amino acids. CDR1 is MGHRA, CDR2 YSYEKL, per germline. V shed 4 bases, J shed 8 bases, and the junction held 17 bases outside the gene matches.

The rearrangement joins TRBV4-2 to TRBJ2-7, with TRBD2 matching 14 bases. CDR1 is LGHNA, CDR2 YNFKEQ, per germline. Losses at the gene ends were 1 base for V and 1 base for J; bases not matched to a gene: 9. The CDR3 runs 19 residues. For the CDR3, the DNA is TGTGCCAGCAGCCAAGGCCCCAATGGACTAGCGGGAGGATCCTACGAGCAGTACTTC. Protein product: CASSQGPNGLAGGSYEQYF.

This chain joins TRBV11-2 and TRBJ2-2; TRBD2 aligns across 14 bases. V lost 5 bases to trimming and J lost 8 bases; unmatched junction nucleotides: 4. The V gene's germline CDR1 is SGHAT and CDR2 FQNNGV. This CDR3 is built from 15 residues. As DNA, the CDR3 is TGTGCCAGCAGCGCGGGACTAGCGGGAGCTGGGGAGCTGTTTTTT. It translates to CASSAGLAGAGELFF.

This chain joins TRBV7-2 and TRBJ2-1; D possibly corresponds to TRBD1 (5 bases). The CDR3 loop spans 16 amino acids. Germline assignment: CDR1 SGHTA and CDR2 FQGNSA. With 5 bases removed from V and 2 bases from J, the gap between germline ends came to 16 bases. Here the CDR3 reads CASSMLQGDAYNEQFF. CDR3 in DNA: TGTGCCAGCAGCATGCTCCAGGGCGATGCCTACAATGAGCAGTTCTTC. Combining the CDR3 with reference TRBV7-2 and TRBJ2-1 gives the whole variable domain GAGVSQSPSNKVTEKGKDVELRCDPISGHTALYWYRQSLGQGLEFLIYFQGNSAPDKSGLPSDRFSAERTGGSVSTLTIQRTQQEDSAVYLCASSMLQGDAYNEQFFGPGTRLTVL.

This clone was detected a few times. The V and J genes are TRBV10-3 and TRBJ1-2, with D unclear. With 3 bases removed from V and 9 bases from J, the gap between germline ends came to 14 bases. CDR1 is ENHRY, CDR2 SYGVKD, per germline. The CDR3 totals 13 residues. The CDR3 reads CAISESPGKSYTF. DNA for the CDR3: TGTGCCATCAGTGAATCCCCGGGAAAAAGCTACACCTTC.

The V call is TRBV28, the J call TRBJ1-1; the D gene is possibly TRBD1 (5 bases). V shed 7 bases and J shed 1 base, with 13 bases lying between them. The CDR3 runs to 14 residues. Germline-derived CDR1 and CDR2 are MDHEN and SYDVKM. This CDR3 is CASIPWGENTEAFF. Written as DNA, the CDR3 is TGTGCCAGCATCCCCTGGGGGGAGAACACTGAAGCTTTCTTT. Combining the CDR3 with reference TRBV28 and TRBJ1-1 gives the whole variable domain DVKVTQSSRYLVKRTGEKVFLECVQDMDHENMFWYRQDPGLGLRLIYFSYDVKMKEKGDIPEGYSVSREKKERFSLILESASTNQTSMYLCASIPWGENTEAFFGQGTRLTVV.

CDR3 protein: CAWSRGERDTQYF. The CDR3 DNA sequence: TGTGCCTGGAGCCGGGGGGAGAGGGATACGCAGTATTTT. The J gene is TRBJ2-3, the V gene TRBV30; 7 positions match TRBD2. This CDR3 contains 13 residues. Germline values: CDR1 GTSNPN, CDR2 SVGIG (reference sequence). The junction had 6 bases not matched to a gene; V was cut back by 3 bases and J by 6 bases.

The chain uses TRBV7-6 and TRBJ2-3; D gene ambiguous. Germline V CDR1 and CDR2: SGHVS, FNYEAQ. Trimming took 1 base from V and 1 from J, leaving 3 bases between them. The CDR3 spans 13 residues. As DNA, the CDR3 is TGTGCCAGCAGCTTAGGAGGCACAGATACGCAGTATTTT. It translates to CASSLGGTDTQYF.

This chain joins TRBV28 and TRBJ1-1, with 9 positions matching TRBD1. Trimming took 6 bases from V and 0 from J; bases not matched to a gene: 17. Germline-derived CDR1 and CDR2 are MDHEN and SYDVKM. The CDR3 is 19 amino acids. The CDR3: CASSQKILGQGVLNTEAFF. The DNA of the CDR3 is TGTGCCAGCAGCCAAAAGATACTGGGACAGGGAGTGTTGAACACTGAAGCTTTCTTT. Variable domain in full (rest from reference TRBV28 and TRBJ1-1): DVKVTQSSRYLVKRTGEKVFLECVQDMDHENMFWYRQDPGLGLRLIYFSYDVKMKEKGDIPEGYSVSREKKERFSLILESASTNQTSMYLCASSQKILGQGVLNTEAFFGQGTRLTVV.

This chain joins TRBV5-4 and TRBJ2-7; 9 nucleotides match TRBD2. This CDR3 is 17 amino acids long. CDR1 is SGHNT, CDR2 YYREEE, per germline (reference sequence). Trimming took 8 bases from V and 3 from J; bases not matched to a gene: 18. CDR3 sequence (DNA): TGTGCCAGGAAACCCCTGACTAGCGGAGCTAGGGGCTACGAGCAGTACTTC. This codes for CARKPLTSGARGYEQYF.

This chain links TRBV4-1 with TRBJ1-2; D perhaps matches TRBD1 (6 bases). Germline V gene sequence: CDR1 MGHRA, CDR2 YSYEKL. Deletions cut 5 bases from V and 3 bases from J, with 19 bases between. CDR3 length: 16 amino acids. The CDR3 nucleotides read TGCGCCAGCAGCAGAGAGAGTCAGGGGCTGGACTATGGCTACACCTTC. Amino acid sequence: CASSRESQGLDYGYTF.

This chain connects TRBV7-3 to TRBJ2-5; D perhaps matches TRBD2 (5 bases). The germline gives CDR1 SGHTA, CDR2 FQGTGA. V was clipped by 2 bases and J by 5 bases, with 12 bases between them. The CDR3 length is 14 residues. The CDR3 loop is CASSLVPGMETQYF. The CDR3 DNA follows: TGTGCCAGCAGCTTAGTTCCGGGAATGGAGACCCAGTACTTC.

CDR3 sequence reads: CASSDSMQGSYGYTF. CDR3 sequence (DNA): TGTGCCAGCAGTGACTCGATGCAGGGATCCTATGGCTACACCTTC. The chain couples TRBV6-4 to TRBJ1-2; weak D call: TRBD1 (5 bases). Between the trimmed V and J ends, which lost 0 bases and 4 bases, there was a span of 12 bases. The CDR3 spans 15 residues. The germline CDR1 and CDR2 sequences are MRHNA and SNTAGT.

Concerning this clone: The junction departs from the called germline gene at one end, perhaps through a read error. V is TRBV10-3 and J is TRBJ2-7; perhaps TRBD2 as D (6 bases). Per germline, CDR1 ENHRY and CDR2 SYGVKD. The CDR3 totals 9 residues. CDR3 sequence reads: CAISGGDDF. CDR3 coding DNA: TGTGCCATCAGTGGCGGGGATGATTTC.

Concerning this clone itself: Germline is not matched at one junction end, which may reflect a read error. The J gene is TRBJ1-1, the V gene TRBV27, with D maybe TRBD1 (6 bases). CDR1 is MNHEY, CDR2 SMNVEV, per germline (reference sequence). CDR3 length equals 15 residues. The CDR3 here is CTSSLSGGPNTEAFF. CDR3 bases: TGTACCAGCAGTTTATCGGGGGGGCCGAACACTGAAGCTTTCTTT.

This clone was counted between two and nine times. The chain recombines TRBV23-1 with TRBJ2-4; perhaps TRBD2 as D (5 bases). Being an ORF, TRBV23-1 has a function that is uncertain. The CDR3 is 15 amino acids. Trimming took off 4 bases at V and 0 bases at J, with 10 bases between the two ends. CDR3 in DNA: TGCGCCAGCAGTCGGGCCGGGGTAGCCAAAAACATTCAGTACTTC. Protein product: CASSRAGVAKNIQYF.

The rearrangement uses TRBV14 and TRBJ2-5; 13 bases align to TRBD2. Germline V gives CDR1 SGHDN, CDR2 FVKESK. The CDR3 runs to 16 residues. J gave up 4 bases and V 4 bases, and 6 bases lay outside the gene matches. The CDR3 sequence is CASSRRLAGGGETQYF. CDR3 nucleotides: TGTGCCAGCAGCCGCCGACTAGCGGGAGGTGGAGAGACCCAGTACTTC.

The chain carries TRBV7-9 and TRBJ2-3; 8 bases fit TRBD1. After removal of 5 bases from V and 3 bases from J, the junction contained 10 bases not matched to a gene. Germline V CDR1 and CDR2: SEHNR, FQNEAQ (reference sequence). The CDR3 spans 16 residues. Written as DNA, the CDR3 is TGTGCCAGCAGCCCGCAACAGGGGGTCGTGACAGATACGCAGTATTTT. Protein sequence: CASSPQQGVVTDTQYF. Full variable domain (remainder filled in from reference TRBV7-9 and TRBJ2-3): DTGVSQNPRHKITKRGQNVTFRCDPISEHNRLYWYRQTLGQGPEFLTYFQNEAQLEKSRLLSDRFSAERPKGSFSTLEIQRTEQGDSAMYLCASSPQQGVVTDTQYFGPGTRLTVL.